These 2 T cell receptor beta chains were sequenced from one sample in a study of Graves' ophthalmopathy and Graves' hyperthyroidism. Researchers took RNA transcripts and amplified TCR beta CDR3 regions from them. First-round RT-PCR with HTBI primers preceded a second-round multiplex PCR. TCRdb independently ran MiXCR on the multiplex PCR reads; one entry per CDR3 protein. The repertoire consists of hundreds of thousands of distinct CDR3 sequences, with 20% to 25% occurring once and the leading ten covering roughly 6.9%. Sequencing used peripheral blood. The receptors derive from a woman under 30 with stable Graves' hyperthyroidism. Some clones in this sample may be carry-over from other donors' samples.

This clonotype was observed many times. This chain links TRBV20-1 with TRBJ1-5, with 7 bases identical to TRBD1. This CDR3 spans 16 amino acids. Unmatched junction bases numbered 12, after V lost 2 bases and J lost 5 bases. From germline, CDR1 is DFQATT and CDR2 SNEGSKA (reference sequence). Here the CDR3 reads CSARHSYGTDYQPQHF. CDR3 sequence (DNA): TGCAGTGCTAGACATAGCTACGGGACAGATTATCAGCCCCAGCATTTT.

About this clonotype: One junction end disagrees with the germline gene, perhaps due to a read error. This sequence joins TRBV6-5 and TRBJ1-1; the D is unclear. This CDR3 is built from 15 residues. CDR1 MNHEY and CDR2 SVGAGI come from the germline V gene. The CDR3 reads CASSYGRASNTEAFF. DNA for the CDR3: TGCGCCAGCAGTTACGGACGGGCGTCGAACACTGAAGCTTTCTTT.